The 25 T cell receptor beta chains below all came from one sample that was sequenced in a study of blood T cell repertoires in COVID-19 (dated by TCRdb to 2020 to 2022). The library was generated by the immunoSEQ multiplex PCR assay. TCRdb stores this immuneACCESS table with in-frame sequences only. Part of the clones is absent; in the studies checked, under half of the shortfall reflects unresolved V genes, and no reason is known for the rest. The sample yields some 300,000 clones; about 87% were counted once. The leading ten clones occupy 1% to 1.5% of the sample. Input material: peripheral blood. The receptors stem from a man in his 70s with acute or convalescent COVID-19.

J is TRBJ1-2 and V is TRBV5-4, with 7 bases identical to TRBD1. The CDR3 length is 16 residues. Looked up from germline, CDR1 is SGHNT and CDR2 is YYREEE (reference sequence). Unmatched junction bases numbered 11, after V lost 4 bases and J lost 2 bases. CDR3 sequence reads: CASSDPSRGQNYGYTF. CDR3 sequence (DNA): TGTGCCAGCAGCGATCCCAGCAGGGGACAGAACTATGGCTACACCTTC.

The J gene is TRBJ1-2, the V gene TRBV6-5, with 7 positions matching TRBD1. The CDR3 length is 14 residues. The germline V gene encodes CDR1 MNHEY and CDR2 SVGAGI. The junction had 12 bases not matched to a gene; V was cut back by 10 bases and J by 4 bases. The CDR3 loop reads CATNPGQPPYGYTF. CDR3 DNA: TGTGCCACTAACCCGGGACAGCCACCCTATGGCTACACCTTC.

The chain has TRBV10-2 and TRBJ1-2; weak D call: TRBD1 (5 bases). Germline CDR1 WSHSY, CDR2 SAAADI. Deletions cut 4 bases from V and 8 bases from J, with 11 bases between. The CDR3 totals 12 residues. The CDR3 DNA sequence: TGCGCCAGCAGTGGAGACAGACGGGGCTACACCTTC. Encoded protein: CASSGDRRGYTF.

The chain recombines TRBV11-3 with TRBJ2-1, with D possibly being TRBD2 (6 bases). V was pared by 2 bases and J by 4 bases, with 9 bases between. This CDR3 is 14 amino acids long. Looked up from germline, CDR1 is SGHNT and CDR2 is YENEEA. The CDR3 loop is CASSLSRDYNEQFF. The CDR3 DNA follows: TGTGCCAGCAGCTTATCGCGGGATTACAATGAGCAGTTCTTC.

The chain couples TRBV6-1 to TRBJ2-3; D unresolved. Germline V gene lookup returns CDR1 MNHNS and CDR2 SASEGT. V lost 1 base and J 5 bases, leaving 10 bases between the germline ends. The CDR3 runs 14 residues. CDR3 residues: CASSEGRFVDTQYF. The CDR3 coding sequence is TGTGCCAGCAGTGAAGGCAGGTTCGTAGATACGCAGTATTTT.

The chain links TRBV4-3 to TRBJ1-2, with D maybe TRBD1 (6 bases). The CDR3 runs 15 residues. The V gene lost 3 bases and the J gene lost 4 bases, with 15 bases spanning the gap. Germline CDR1 reads LGHNA; CDR2 reads YSLEER. Written as DNA, the CDR3 is TGCGCCAGCAGCCAGGGACGGGGGGCAAGCTATGGCTACACCTTC. Residues: CASSQGRGASYGYTF.

V is TRBV4-3 and J is TRBJ1-6, with TRBD1 matching 7 bases. The CDR3 sequence is 16 residues long. Germline loops: CDR1 LGHNA, CDR2 YSLEER. The V segment lost 3 bases and the J segment 8 bases; nucleotides outside the gene matches: 10. CDR3 residues: CASSHSDRRGHSPLHF. CDR3 sequence (DNA): TGCGCCAGCAGCCACTCGGACCGGAGGGGGCATTCACCCCTCCACTTT.

V usage is TRBV5-1 and J usage is TRBJ1-1, with 8 bases fitting TRBD1. The germline CDR1 and CDR2 sequences are SGHRS and YFSETQ. V shed 4 bases, J shed 0 bases, and the junction held 5 bases outside the gene matches. CDR3 length: 15 amino acids. CDR3 in DNA: TGCGCCAGCAGCACCGCGGGACAGGTGAACACTGAAGCTTTCTTT. Its translation is CASSTAGQVNTEAFF.

The genes are TRBV28 and TRBJ2-5, with TRBD1 matching 8 bases. With V trimmed by 5 bases and J by 5 bases, 10 bases remained unmatched. Germline V gene sequence: CDR1 MDHEN, CDR2 SYDVKM. This CDR3 is built from 15 residues. CDR3 DNA sequence: TGTGCCAGCAGTCCCCCCGGGACAGGAGTCGAGACCCAGTACTTC. Translating gives CASSPPGTGVETQYF.

This clone turned up a few times. The CDR3 protein is CASSRSRGGNQPQHF. The CDR3 DNA is TGTGCCAGCAGTCGATCTCGGGGAGGCAATCAGCCCCAGCATTTT. V gene TRBV2 combines with J gene TRBJ1-5; D not certain. The germline V and J ends were trimmed by 5 bases and 2 bases, with 13 bases remaining between them. The CDR3 length is 15 residues. The germline CDR1 and CDR2 sequences are SNHLY and FYNNEI.

The chain employs TRBV29-1 and TRBJ2-1; 9 positions match TRBD1. Unmatched junction bases numbered 12, after V lost 7 bases and J lost 8 bases. CDR1 is SQVTM, CDR2 ANQGSEA, per germline. The CDR3 has 14 residues. CDR3 protein: CSADGTGTQHEQFF. DNA of the CDR3: TGCAGCGCAGACGGGACAGGGACCCAACATGAGCAGTTCTTC.

This rearrangement joins TRBV10-3 to TRBJ2-5; 7 bases map to TRBD2. The V segment lost 3 bases and the J segment 2 bases; nucleotides outside the gene matches: 6. This CDR3 spans 15 amino acids. CDR1 is ENHRY, CDR2 SYGVKD, per germline. CDR3 nucleotide sequence: TGTGCCATCAGTGATATTAGCGGGTCTCAAGAGACCCAGTACTTC. Translating it yields CAISDISGSQETQYF.

This clone came up once. The CDR3 DNA is TGTGCCAGCAGTTACGTGTGGTCTAGCGGGAGCGATGAGCAGTTCTTC. Residues: CASSYVWSSGSDEQFF. V usage is TRBV6-2 or TRBV6-3 and J usage is TRBJ2-1; 10 bases map to TRBD2. V trimming: 2 bases; J trimming: 8 bases; junction bases outside the gene matches: 9. Looked up from germline, CDR1 is MNHEY and CDR2 is SVGEGT. The CDR3 length is 16 residues.

The chain links TRBV28 to TRBJ2-7, with D hard to call. Germline V gene lookup returns CDR1 MDHEN and CDR2 SYDVKM. Trimming stripped 2 bases from V and 1 base from J, with 9 bases between. The CDR3 contains 14 residues. CDR3 DNA sequence: TGTGCCAGCAGTTTAGCAGGCATTTCCTACGAGCAGTACTTC. The encoded protein is CASSLAGISYEQYF.

The rearrangement uses TRBV4-3 and TRBJ1-2; 11 bases are shared with TRBD1. The CDR3 is made up of 17 amino acids. Germline CDR1 is LGHNA and CDR2 is YSLEER. The trim removed 0 bases at V and 3 bases at J, leaving 6 bases unmatched. The chain's CDR3 is CASSQDLGTGGYYGYTF. The CDR3 DNA is TGCGCCAGCAGCCAAGATTTGGGGACAGGGGGTTACTATGGCTACACCTTC.

This clone appeared once. This rearrangement joins TRBV4-2 to TRBJ2-2, with D maybe TRBD2 (6 bases). Deletions cut 1 base from V and 6 bases from J, with 9 bases between. This CDR3 comprises 14 residues. Germline V gives CDR1 LGHNA, CDR2 YNFKEQ. The CDR3 DNA is TGTGCCAGCAGCCAAGGGAGGGTGGCCGGGGAGCTGTTTTTT. Its protein product is CASSQGRVAGELFF.

V is TRBV28 and J is TRBJ2-7; 11 positions agree with TRBD2. Germline CDR1 and CDR2: MDHEN and SYDVKM. This CDR3 is built from 14 residues. The V segment lost 7 bases and the J segment 8 bases; nucleotides outside the gene matches: 10. The CDR3 bases are TGTGCCAGCACACCTGCTAGCGGGGGGCTCAAGCAGTACTTC. Its translation: CASTPASGGLKQYF.

The rearrangement uses TRBV5-5 and TRBJ2-7, with D maybe TRBD1 (5 bases). The germline V and J ends were trimmed by 0 bases and 2 bases, with 15 bases remaining between them. Per germline, CDR1 SGHKS and CDR2 YYEKEE (reference sequence). The CDR3 consists of 16 residues. The CDR3 bases are TGTGCCAGCAGCTTGGATTGGCAGGGCCCAGCCTACGAGCAGTACTTC. It specifies CASSLDWQGPAYEQYF.

The chain uses TRBV24-1 and TRBJ2-3, with D possibly matching TRBD1 (5 bases). Germline V gives CDR1 KGHDR, CDR2 SFDVKD. Trimming took off 5 bases at V and 5 bases at J, with 13 bases between the two ends. The CDR3 contains 14 residues. CDR3 nucleotide sequence: TGTGCCACCAGTGGGGCAGGGTCCCAAGATACGCAGTATTTT. This codes for CATSGAGSQDTQYF.

The chain couples TRBV2 to TRBJ2-1; 9 nucleotides align to TRBD1. The CDR3 spans 15 residues. V shed 5 bases, J shed 6 bases, and the junction held 8 bases outside the gene matches. From germline, CDR1 is SNHLY and CDR2 FYNNEI. The CDR3 sequence is CASSPAGTGFNEQFF. CDR3 DNA sequence: TGTGCCAGCAGTCCGGCCGGGACAGGGTTCAATGAGCAGTTCTTC.

The chain employs TRBV4-3 and TRBJ1-4; D unclear. Deletions cut 3 bases from V and 10 bases from J, with 21 bases between. Germline V gene data show CDR1 as LGHNA and CDR2 as YSLEER. The CDR3 runs 16 residues. CDR3 bases: TGCGCCAGCAGCCAGGATTCAGGAAATGGTTTCGGAAAACTGTTTTTT. Translation: CASSQDSGNGFGKLFF.

The chain couples TRBV10-1 to TRBJ2-7, with D maybe TRBD1 (6 bases). The CDR3 runs to 16 residues. CDR1 is WNHNN, CDR2 SYGVQD, per germline (reference sequence). Trimming pared 0 bases from V and 7 bases from J, leaving 19 bases between. The CDR3 region is CASSESDQGSSGEQYF. The CDR3 DNA reads TGCGCCAGCAGTGAGTCGGATCAGGGGAGTTCGGGGGAGCAGTACTTC.

A single count supports this clone. The V and J genes are TRBV2 and TRBJ1-6; 8 bases are shared with TRBD1. Trimming at V came to 4 bases and at J to 5 bases, leaving 4 bases not matched to a gene. Germline V gene sequence: CDR1 SNHLY, CDR2 FYNNEI. The CDR3 totals 15 residues. In nucleotides, the CDR3 is TGTGCCAGCAGTGTCACAGGGGGAGATAATTCACCCCTCCACTTT. Translated: CASSVTGGDNSPLHF.

This chain connects TRBV7-9 to TRBJ2-5, with 12 nucleotides matching TRBD2. The J segment lost 2 bases and the V segment lost 5 bases, leaving 3 bases of the junction unmatched. The CDR3 is 15 amino acids. CDR1 is SEHNR and CDR2 is FQNEAQ in the germline V gene (reference sequence). The CDR3 reads CASSLGLAGQETQYF. CDR3 nucleotide sequence: TGTGCCAGCAGCCTCGGACTAGCGGGGCAAGAGACCCAGTACTTC.

V usage is TRBV2 and J usage is TRBJ2-7; 9 bases are shared with TRBD1. Germline V CDR1 and CDR2: SNHLY, FYNNEI. This CDR3 has 14 residues. Trimming at V came to 6 bases and at J to 6 bases, leaving 9 bases not matched to a gene. The CDR3 sequence: CASRPGTGYGEQYF. CDR3 coding DNA: TGTGCCAGCAGACCCGGGACAGGGTACGGCGAGCAGTACTTC.